This T cell receptor (beta chain) is drawn from a study of beta chain features in type 1 diabetes. Study conclusions and caveats: Among patients with Type 1 diabetes, TCRB CDR3s were moderately but significantly shorter in every one of the four CD4+ subsets. Sequencing used cDNA, and cells with high TCR expression could therefore be over-represented.

TCRB transcripts that were expressed got sequenced, as all of the isolated RNA had been reverse transcribed. This table comes from immunoSEQ multiplex PCR, and its TCRdb copy is limited to in-frame clones, with some not included. This table has 200,000 to 300,000 clones, approximately 11% appearing once. This clone was observed a handful of times. Its specificity is unknown. Each sorted fraction was over 95% pure. The source material was naive CD4+ T cells from blood. The clonotype was recovered from a man between 25 and 39 years old with type 1 diabetes.

As DNA, the CDR3 is TGTGCCAGCAGCCAAGGTAGGGCGAGCGCCGGGGTGACTGAAGCTTTCTTT. It encodes CASSQGRASAGVTEAFF. V gene TRBV4-2 combines with J gene TRBJ1-1; D unclear. The CDR3 totals 17 residues. The germline V gene has CDR1 LGHNA and CDR2 YNFKEQ. The V end lost 1 base, the J end lost 5 bases, and 20 bases lay between the germline ends.